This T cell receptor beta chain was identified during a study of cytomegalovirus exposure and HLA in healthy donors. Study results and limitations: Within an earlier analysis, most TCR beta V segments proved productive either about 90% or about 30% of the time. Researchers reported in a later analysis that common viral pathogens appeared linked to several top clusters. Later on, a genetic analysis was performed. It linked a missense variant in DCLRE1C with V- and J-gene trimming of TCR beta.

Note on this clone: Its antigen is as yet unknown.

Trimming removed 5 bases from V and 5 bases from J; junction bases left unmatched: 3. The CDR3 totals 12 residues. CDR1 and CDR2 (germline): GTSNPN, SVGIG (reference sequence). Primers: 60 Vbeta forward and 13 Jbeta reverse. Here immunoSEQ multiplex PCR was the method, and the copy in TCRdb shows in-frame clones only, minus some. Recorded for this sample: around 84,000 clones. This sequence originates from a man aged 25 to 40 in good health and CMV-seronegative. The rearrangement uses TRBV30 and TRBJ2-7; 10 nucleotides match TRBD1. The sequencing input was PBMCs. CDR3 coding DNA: TGTGCCTGGGGACAGGGGGTCCACGAGCAGTACTTC. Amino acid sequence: CAWGQGVHEQYF.